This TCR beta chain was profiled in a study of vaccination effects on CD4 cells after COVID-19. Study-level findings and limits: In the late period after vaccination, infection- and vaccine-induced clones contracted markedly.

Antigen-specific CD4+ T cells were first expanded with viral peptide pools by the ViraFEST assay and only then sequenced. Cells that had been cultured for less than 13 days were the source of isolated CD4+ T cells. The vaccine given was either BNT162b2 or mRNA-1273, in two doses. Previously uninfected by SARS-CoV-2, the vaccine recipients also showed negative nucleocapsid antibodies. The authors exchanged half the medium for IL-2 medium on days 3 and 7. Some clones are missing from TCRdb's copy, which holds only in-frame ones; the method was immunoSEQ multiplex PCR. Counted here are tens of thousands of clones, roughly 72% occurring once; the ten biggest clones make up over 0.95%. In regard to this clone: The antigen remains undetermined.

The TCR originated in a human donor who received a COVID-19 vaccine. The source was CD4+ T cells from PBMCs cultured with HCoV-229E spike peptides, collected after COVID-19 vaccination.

In DNA form, the CDR3 reads TGCGCCAGCAGCTTGGATCCGAGCTATGGCTACACCTTC. Translating gives CASSLDPSYGYTF. The chain combines TRBV5-1 with TRBJ1-2; D is ambiguous. Trimming took off 0 bases at V and 4 bases at J, with 7 bases between the two ends. Germline CDR1 and CDR2: SGHRS and YFSETQ. This CDR3 contains 13 residues.